Below, one TCR beta chain is given with its context. This sample is drawn from a study of blood T cells in healthy people across ages. Between the trimmed V and J ends, which lost 3 bases and 8 bases, there was a span of 13 bases. The CDR3 runs to 13 residues. A second PCR of about 7 to 12 cycles used a sample-barcoded 5' primer and a J-beta primer mix. TCRdb re-analysed the 5' RACE reads in MiXCR, keeping a single row per CDR3 protein. Of around 1,700,000 distinct CDR3 sequences in the sample, 28% are singletons; the top ten hold about 8%. The clonotype was recovered from a woman aged 25 to 45 in good health. The chain couples TRBV12-3 or TRBV12-4 to TRBJ1-1, with D possibly TRBD1 on 6 matching bases. Sequencing used blood. The CDR3 reads CASSLRDKGEAFF. In DNA, the CDR3 is TGTGCCAGCAGTTTGAGGGACAAAGGAGAAGCTTTCTTT.